A selection of T cell receptor beta chains follows, all from one sample in a study of CXCR3-negative and CXCR3-positive naive CD8 T cells. Reprocessing the 5' RACE reads, TCRdb reports a single entry for every CDR3 protein and omits DNA. The sample holds 65,000 to 75,000 distinct CDR3 sequences. Sequences were obtained from naive CXCR3- CD8+ T cells from blood. All receptors come from a human donor in good health. Some clones in this sample may be carry-over from other donors' samples. Both conserved end residues are part of each CDR3. Some rows have no size entry. The others give once, few or many, or a class for an expanded clone.

v_call,clone_size,j_call,cdr3_aa
TRBV25-1,NA,TRBJ2-5,CASSDQGARWETQYF
TRBV29-1,NA,TRBJ1-4,CSVGDGYEKLFF
TRBV27,NA,TRBJ2-7,CASSFSGSYEQYF
TRBV4-3,NA,TRBJ1-5,CASSQERETGLTGQPQHF
TRBV29-1,NA,TRBJ2-7,CSVLAGGYEQYF
TRBV29-1,NA,TRBJ2-1,CSVEEGGPGYNEQFF
TRBV7-8,NA,TRBJ2-2,CASSLVPGSWNTGELFF
TRBV27,NA,TRBJ1-1,CASSLLPGAGEAFF
TRBV7-9,NA,TRBJ1-2,CASSSPPAGGDYGYTF
TRBV5-5,NA,TRBJ1-6,CASSPGYNNSPLHF
TRBV12-3/TRBV12-4,NA,TRBJ2-1,CASSLVDRESEQFF
TRBV7-3,NA,TRBJ2-1,CASSWSSYNEQFF
TRBV20-1,NA,TRBJ2-1,CSARGRRDRLENEQFF
TRBV9,NA,TRBJ2-7,CASSVQAEGVNYEQYF
TRBV7-2,NA,TRBJ2-7,CASSLGSGYEQYF
TRBV6-2/TRBV6-3,NA,TRBJ2-7,CASSYDRGYEQYF
TRBV29-1,NA,TRBJ2-1,CSGTAVSYNEQFF
TRBV5-5,NA,TRBJ2-7,CASSLWAGHYEQYF
TRBV7-6,medium-sized,TRBJ1-6,CASSSGPLGQASHSPLHF
TRBV13,NA,TRBJ1-5,CASSPNRDSSEPQHF
TRBV6-6,NA,TRBJ2-3,CASSFPQGSTDTQYF
TRBV2,NA,TRBJ2-1,CASHRDSSYNEQFF
TRBV5-1,NA,TRBJ1-1,CASSLVSTANTEAFF
TRBV7-9,NA,TRBJ2-5,CASSLDLETQYF
TRBV29-1,NA,TRBJ2-3,CSVLADTDTQYF
TRBV5-1,NA,TRBJ2-1,CASNPPGLAGDEQFF
TRBV27,NA,TRBJ2-7,CASSWGRDYEQYF